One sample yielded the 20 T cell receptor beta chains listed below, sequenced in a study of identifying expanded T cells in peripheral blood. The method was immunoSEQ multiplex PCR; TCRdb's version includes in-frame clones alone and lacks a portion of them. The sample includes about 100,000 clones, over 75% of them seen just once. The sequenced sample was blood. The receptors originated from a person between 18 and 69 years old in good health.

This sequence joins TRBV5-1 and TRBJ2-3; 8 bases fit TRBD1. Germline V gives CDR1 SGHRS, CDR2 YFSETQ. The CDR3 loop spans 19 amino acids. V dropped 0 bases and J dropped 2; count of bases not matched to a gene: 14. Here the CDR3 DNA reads TGCGCCAGCAGCTTGGACAGGGGGGCGCGTTCGGCCCCCACAGATACGCAGTATTTT. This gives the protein CASSLDRGARSAPTDTQYF. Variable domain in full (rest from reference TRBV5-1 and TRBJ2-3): KAGVTQTPRYLIKTRGQQVTLSCSPISGHRSVSWYQQTPGQGLQFLFEYFSETQRNKGNFPGRFSGRQFSNSRSEMNVSTLELGDSALYLCASSLDRGARSAPTDTQYFGPGTRLTVL.

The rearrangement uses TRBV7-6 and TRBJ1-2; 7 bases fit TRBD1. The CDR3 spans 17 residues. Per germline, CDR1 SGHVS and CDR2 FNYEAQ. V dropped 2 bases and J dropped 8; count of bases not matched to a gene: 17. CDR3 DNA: TGTGCCAGCAGCTTATCCCCGACAGGGTGGGGTATAGGGGGCTACACCTTC. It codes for CASSLSPTGWGIGGYTF.

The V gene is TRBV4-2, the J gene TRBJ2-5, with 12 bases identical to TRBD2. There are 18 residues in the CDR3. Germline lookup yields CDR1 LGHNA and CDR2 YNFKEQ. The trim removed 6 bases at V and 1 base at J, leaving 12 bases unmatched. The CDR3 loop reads CASSPRTSGETFQETQYF. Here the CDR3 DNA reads TGTGCCAGCAGTCCCCGGACTAGCGGGGAGACCTTCCAAGAGACCCAGTACTTC.

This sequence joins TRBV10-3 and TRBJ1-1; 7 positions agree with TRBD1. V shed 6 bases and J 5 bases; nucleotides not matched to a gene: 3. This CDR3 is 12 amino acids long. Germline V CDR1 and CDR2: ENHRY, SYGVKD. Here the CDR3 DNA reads TGTGCCATCAGACAGACAGGGACTGAAGCTTTCTTT. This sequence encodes CAIRQTGTEAFF.

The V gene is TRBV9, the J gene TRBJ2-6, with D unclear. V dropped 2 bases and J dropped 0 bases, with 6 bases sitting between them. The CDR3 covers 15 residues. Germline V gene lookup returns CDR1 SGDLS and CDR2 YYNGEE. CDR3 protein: CASSVLGSGANVLTF. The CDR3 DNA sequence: TGTGCCAGCAGCGTTCTGGGCTCTGGGGCCAACGTCCTGACTTTC. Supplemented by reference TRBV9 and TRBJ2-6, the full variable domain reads DSGVTQTPKHLITATGQRVTLRCSPRSGDLSVYWYQQSLDQGLQFLIQYYNGEERAKGNILERFSAQQFPDLHSELNLSSLELGDSALYFCASSVLGSGANVLTFGAGSRLTVL.

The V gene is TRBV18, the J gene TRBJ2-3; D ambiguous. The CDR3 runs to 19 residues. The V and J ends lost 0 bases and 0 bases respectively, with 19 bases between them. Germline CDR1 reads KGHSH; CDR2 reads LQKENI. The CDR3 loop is CASSPPISTQSESTDTQYF. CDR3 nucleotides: TGTGCCAGCTCACCACCTATATCGACACAAAGCGAGAGCACAGATACGCAGTATTTT.

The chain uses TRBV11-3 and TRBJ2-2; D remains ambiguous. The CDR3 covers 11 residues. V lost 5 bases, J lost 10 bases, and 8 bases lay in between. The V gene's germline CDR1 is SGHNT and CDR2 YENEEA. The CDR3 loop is CASSASVELFF. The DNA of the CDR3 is TGTGCCAGCAGCGCATCCGTGGAGCTGTTTTTT. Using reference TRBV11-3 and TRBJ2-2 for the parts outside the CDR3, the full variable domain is EAGVVQSPRYKIIEKKQPVAFWCNPISGHNTLYWYLQNLGQGPELLIRYENEEAVDDSQLPKDRFSAERLKGVDSTLKIQPAELGDSAVYLCASSASVELFFGEGSRLTVL.

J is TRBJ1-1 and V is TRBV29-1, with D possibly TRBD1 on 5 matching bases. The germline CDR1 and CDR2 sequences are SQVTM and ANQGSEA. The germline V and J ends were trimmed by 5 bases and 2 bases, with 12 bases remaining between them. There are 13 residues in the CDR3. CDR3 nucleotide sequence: TGCAGCGTTAGGGACGGACTCAACACTGAAGCTTTCTTT. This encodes CSVRDGLNTEAFF.

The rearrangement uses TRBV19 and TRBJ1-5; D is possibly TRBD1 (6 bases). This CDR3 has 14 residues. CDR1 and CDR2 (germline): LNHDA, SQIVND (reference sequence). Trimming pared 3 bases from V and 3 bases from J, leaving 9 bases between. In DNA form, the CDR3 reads TGTGCCAGTAGTATGGGGGGGCCCAATCAGCCCCAGCATTTT. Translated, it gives CASSMGGPNQPQHF.

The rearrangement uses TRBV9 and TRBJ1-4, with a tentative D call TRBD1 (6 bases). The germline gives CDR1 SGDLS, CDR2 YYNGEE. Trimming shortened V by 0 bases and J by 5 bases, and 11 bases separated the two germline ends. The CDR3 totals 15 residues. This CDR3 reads CASSVAKQGNEKLFF. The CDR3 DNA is TGTGCCAGCAGCGTAGCAAAACAGGGAAATGAAAAACTGTTTTTT. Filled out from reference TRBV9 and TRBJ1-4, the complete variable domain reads DSGVTQTPKHLITATGQRVTLRCSPRSGDLSVYWYQQSLDQGLQFLIQYYNGEERAKGNILERFSAQQFPDLHSELNLSSLELGDSALYFCASSVAKQGNEKLFFGSGTQLSVL.

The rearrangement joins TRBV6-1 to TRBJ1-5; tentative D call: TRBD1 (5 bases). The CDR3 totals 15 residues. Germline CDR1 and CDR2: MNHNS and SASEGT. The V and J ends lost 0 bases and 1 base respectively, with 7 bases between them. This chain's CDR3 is CASSEAGESNQPQHF. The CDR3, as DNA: TGTGCCAGCAGTGAAGCAGGGGAAAGCAATCAGCCCCAGCATTTT.

The CDR3 nucleotides are TGTGCCAGCAGCCCTTTGCTGGCGAACACTGAAGCTTTCTTT. This translates into CASSPLLANTEAFF. The gene calls are TRBV7-2 and TRBJ1-1; D call uncertain. Germline loops: CDR1 SGHTA, CDR2 FQGNSA. Trimming shortened V by 5 bases and J by 1 base, and 11 bases separated the two germline ends. The CDR3 is 14 amino acids.

CDR3 residues: CASSLGPTSKETQYF. In nucleotides, the CDR3 is TGTGCCAGCAGCTTAGGACCGACTAGTAAGGAGACCCAGTACTTC. The V call is TRBV7-2, the J call TRBJ2-5; D might be TRBD2 (6 bases). Between the trimmed V and J ends, which lost 1 base and 5 bases, there was a span of 14 bases. Per germline, CDR1 SGHTA and CDR2 FQGNSA. The CDR3 is 15 amino acids.

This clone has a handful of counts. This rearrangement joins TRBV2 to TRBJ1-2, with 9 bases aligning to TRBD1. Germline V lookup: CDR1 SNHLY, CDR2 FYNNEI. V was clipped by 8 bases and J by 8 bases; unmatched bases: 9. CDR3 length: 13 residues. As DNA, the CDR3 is TGTGCCAGCCTACAGGGGGCTGGGAACGGCTACACCTTC. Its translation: CASLQGAGNGYTF.

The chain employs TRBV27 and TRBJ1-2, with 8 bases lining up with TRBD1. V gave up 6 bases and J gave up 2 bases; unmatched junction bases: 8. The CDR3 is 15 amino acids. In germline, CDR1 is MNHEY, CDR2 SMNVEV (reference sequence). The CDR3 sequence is CASRRRQGQNYGYTF. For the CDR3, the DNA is TGTGCCAGCAGACGTAGACAGGGGCAAAACTATGGCTACACCTTC.

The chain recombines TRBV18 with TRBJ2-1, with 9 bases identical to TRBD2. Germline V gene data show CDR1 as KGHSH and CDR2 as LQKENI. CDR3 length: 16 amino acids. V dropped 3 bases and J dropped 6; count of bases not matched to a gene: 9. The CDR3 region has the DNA TGTGCCAGCTCACCTGTGCCGGGACTAGCACGCAATGAGCAGTTCTTC. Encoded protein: CASSPVPGLARNEQFF.

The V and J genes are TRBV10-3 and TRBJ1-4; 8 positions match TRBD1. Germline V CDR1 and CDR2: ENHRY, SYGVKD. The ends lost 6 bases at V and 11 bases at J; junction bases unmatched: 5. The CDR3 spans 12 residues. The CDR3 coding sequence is TGTGCCATCAGGACAGGGGAAGGGAAACTGTTTTTT. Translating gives CAIRTGEGKLFF.

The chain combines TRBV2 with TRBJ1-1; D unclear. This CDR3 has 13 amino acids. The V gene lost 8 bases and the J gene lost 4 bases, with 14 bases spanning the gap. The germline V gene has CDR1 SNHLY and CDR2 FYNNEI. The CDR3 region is CASLVAASTEAFF. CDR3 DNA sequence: TGTGCCAGCCTCGTAGCGGCATCCACTGAAGCTTTCTTT.

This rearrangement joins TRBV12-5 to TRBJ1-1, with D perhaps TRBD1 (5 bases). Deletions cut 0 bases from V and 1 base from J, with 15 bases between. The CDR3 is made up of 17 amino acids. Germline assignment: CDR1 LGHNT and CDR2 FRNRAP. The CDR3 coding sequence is TGTGCTAGTGGTTTGGTTTTTTCCCAGGGCGAGAACACTGAAGCTTTCTTT. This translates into CASGLVFSQGENTEAFF.

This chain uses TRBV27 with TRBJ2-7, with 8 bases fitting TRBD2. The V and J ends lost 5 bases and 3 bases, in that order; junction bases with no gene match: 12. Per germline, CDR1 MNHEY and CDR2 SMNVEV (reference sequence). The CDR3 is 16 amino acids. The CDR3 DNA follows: TGTGCCAGCAGTCCCCGGGGGGCGGGAGGATTCTACGAGCAGTACTTC. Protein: CASSPRGAGGFYEQYF.